This TCR beta chain was recovered during a study of OX40 agonist ivuxolimab in advanced cancers. As for the study in general: The patients received agonistic anti-OX40 (CD134) antibody ivuxolimab. Previous treatment with anti-PD-1, anti-PD-L1 or anti-CTLA-4 therapy was allowed; 40% had received some. Three patients had partial responses: one hepatocellular carcinoma, two cutaneous melanoma.

The sampling schedule covered blood at baseline, cycle 4 day 1, and cycle 7 day 1. Trimming removed 0 bases from V and 5 bases from J, with 8 bases in between. The CDR3 contains 13 residues. Germline V gene sequence: CDR1 KGHSY, CDR2 FQNENV. The repertoire was sequenced with immunoSEQ multiplex PCR; TCRdb's copy has only in-frame clones and lacks some. The table includes 30,000 to 40,000 clones, around 80% detected once. The rearrangement uses TRBV16 and TRBJ2-7; unclear D gene. This sample comprised CD4+ or CD8+ T cells sorted from blood, obtained in a trial of the OX40 agonist ivuxolimab. This receptor was identified in an adult with an advanced solid tumor such as melanoma, head and neck, liver or kidney cancer. CDR3 DNA sequence: TGTGCCAGCAGCCAATCGCGAGCAAACGAGCAGTACTTC. Translating it yields CASSQSRANEQYF.